This TCR beta chain was captured in a study of shared clonotypes between healthy human individuals. Study context: CD8 memory received one plate per donor, CD8 naive two, CD4 memory three and CD4 naive three. Findings and limits, study-wide: Non-shared clonotypes displayed generation probabilities falling below those of clonotypes present in all four donors.

The repertoire was sequenced with immunoSEQ multiplex PCR; TCRdb's copy has only in-frame clones and lacks some. The sample has around 510,000 clones; around 95% are singletons. Points on this clone: Its target is unknown.

The specimen was naive CD4+ T cells sorted from blood. Noted subset: CD45RA+ positively selected. This TCR was recovered from a woman aged 25 to 39 in good health.

CDR3 in DNA: TGCAGTGCTAAGGGCGTAGAGACCCAGTACTTC. Its translation: CSAKGVETQYF. The chain carries TRBV20-1 and TRBJ2-5; D ambiguous. CDR1 DFQATT and CDR2 SNEGSKA come from the germline V gene (reference sequence). There are 11 residues in the CDR3. V was trimmed by 4 bases and J by 4 bases, leaving 7 bases between them.